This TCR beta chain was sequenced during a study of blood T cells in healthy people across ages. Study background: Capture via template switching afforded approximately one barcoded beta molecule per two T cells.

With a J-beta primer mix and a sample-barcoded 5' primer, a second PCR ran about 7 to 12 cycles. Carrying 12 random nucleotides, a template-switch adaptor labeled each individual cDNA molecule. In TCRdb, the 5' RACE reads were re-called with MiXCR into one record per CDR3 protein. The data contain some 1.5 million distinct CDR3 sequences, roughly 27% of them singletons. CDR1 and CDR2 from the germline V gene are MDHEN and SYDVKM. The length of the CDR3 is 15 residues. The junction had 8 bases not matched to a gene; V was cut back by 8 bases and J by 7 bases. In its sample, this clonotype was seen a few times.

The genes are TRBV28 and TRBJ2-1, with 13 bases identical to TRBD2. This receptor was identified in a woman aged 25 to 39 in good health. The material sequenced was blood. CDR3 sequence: CASLTGTSGENEQFF. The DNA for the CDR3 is TGTGCCAGCCTAACCGGGACTAGCGGGGAGAATGAGCAGTTCTTC.